A selection of T cell receptor beta chains follows, all from one sample in a study of blood T cell repertoires in COVID-19. TCRdb keeps only in-frame clones here, not all; method: immunoSEQ multiplex PCR. The sample shows about 290,000 clones, approximately 86% of them seen only once. Sequencing was carried out using peripheral blood. These receptor sequences come from a woman between 45 and 60 years old with active or convalescent COVID-19. Each CDR3 is given with its conserved first and last residue. Each record gives: V gene, D gene, J gene, clone size, CDR3 protein, CDR3 DNA. The D gene is left open where the match is weak. Clone size, where shown, is once, few, many, or a class for clones that have expanded.

v_gene: TRBV4-2; d_gene: .; j_gene: TRBJ2-2; abundance: .; CDR3aa: CASSQAGAIGELFF; CDR3nt: TGTGCCAGCAGCCAAGCAGGGGCGATAGGGGAGCTGTTTTTT
v_gene: TRBV4-1; d_gene: TRBD1; j_gene: TRBJ1-2; abundance: .; CDR3aa: CASSQNFPGTGTDGYTF; CDR3nt: TGCGCCAGCAGCCAAAATTTTCCCGGGACAGGGACGGATGGCTACACCTTC
v_gene: TRBV11-2; d_gene: .; j_gene: TRBJ2-1; abundance: .; CDR3aa: CASSLDLALHQFF; CDR3nt: TGTGCCAGCAGCTTAGATTTGGCCCTTCACCAGTTCTTC
v_gene: TRBV4-2; d_gene: TRBD2; j_gene: TRBJ2-3; abundance: few; CDR3aa: CASSQAASGYTDTQYF; CDR3nt: TGTGCCAGCAGCCAAGCGGCTAGCGGGTACACAGATACGCAGTATTTT
v_gene: TRBV13; d_gene: TRBD2; j_gene: TRBJ2-1; abundance: many; CDR3aa: CASSLIRGAYNEQFF; CDR3nt: TGTGCCAGCAGCTTAATCCGGGGGGCCTACAATGAGCAGTTCTTC
v_gene: TRBV7-2; d_gene: .; j_gene: TRBJ1-2; abundance: .; CDR3aa: CASSLGHRDYGYTF; CDR3nt: TGTGCCAGCAGCTTAGGCCACAGGGATTATGGCTACACCTTC
v_gene: TRBV5-1; d_gene: TRBD2; j_gene: TRBJ2-3; abundance: .; CDR3aa: CASRYAPGTSGDTQYF; CDR3nt: TGCGCCAGCAGATACGCCCCCGGGACTAGCGGAGATACGCAGTATTTT
v_gene: TRBV10-1; d_gene: TRBD2; j_gene: TRBJ2-1; abundance: few; CDR3aa: CASISRLAGGNEQFF; CDR3nt: TGCGCCAGCATTTCAAGACTAGCGGGAGGCAATGAGCAGTTCTTC
v_gene: TRBV27; d_gene: TRBD1; j_gene: TRBJ1-5; abundance: .; CDR3aa: CASSLSAAGGSQPQHF; CDR3nt: TGTGCCAGCAGTTTATCGGCAGCAGGGGGGAGTCAGCCCCAGCATTTT
v_gene: TRBV10-3; d_gene: .; j_gene: TRBJ2-1; abundance: .; CDR3aa: CAISESKGSSYNEQFF; CDR3nt: TGTGCCATCAGTGAGTCGAAAGGGAGCTCCTACAATGAGCAGTTCTTC
v_gene: TRBV6-5; d_gene: TRBD1; j_gene: TRBJ1-1; abundance: once; CDR3aa: CASSLAQGAGTEAFF; CDR3nt: TGTGCCAGCAGTCTCGCCCAGGGGGCAGGGACTGAAGCTTTCTTT
v_gene: TRBV19; d_gene: .; j_gene: TRBJ2-3; abundance: .; CDR3aa: CASSNPGLTDTQYF; CDR3nt: TGTGCCAGTAGTAATCCGGGACTCACAGATACGCAGTATTTT
v_gene: TRBV13; d_gene: .; j_gene: TRBJ1-6; abundance: .; CDR3aa: CASSLGQGISSPLHF; CDR3nt: TGTGCCAGCAGCTTAGGTCAGGGGATCAGTTCACCCCTCCACTTT
v_gene: TRBV7-9; d_gene: .; j_gene: TRBJ1-6; abundance: .; CDR3aa: CASSSGSAGSPLHF; CDR3nt: TGTGCCAGCAGCTCCGGGTCGGCGGGGTCACCCCTCCACTTT
v_gene: TRBV7-9; d_gene: .; j_gene: TRBJ2-7; abundance: few; CDR3aa: CASSLVPHTHYEQYF; CDR3nt: TGTGCCAGCAGCTTAGTTCCCCACACGCACTACGAGCAGTACTTC
v_gene: TRBV2; d_gene: TRBD1; j_gene: TRBJ1-5; abundance: .; CDR3aa: CASSGTGDQPQHF; CDR3nt: TGTGCCAGCAGTGGGACAGGGGATCAGCCCCAGCATTTT
v_gene: TRBV6-5; d_gene: TRBD1; j_gene: TRBJ1-5; abundance: .; CDR3aa: CASSSTGYSNQPQHF; CDR3nt: TGTGCCAGCAGTTCGACAGGGTATAGCAATCAGCCCCAGCATTTT
v_gene: TRBV19; d_gene: .; j_gene: TRBJ1-2; abundance: .; CDR3aa: CASSIHPLRGLYGYTF; CDR3nt: TGTGCCAGTAGTATTCATCCGCTCAGGGGTCTTTATGGCTACACCTTC
v_gene: TRBV20-1; d_gene: TRBD1; j_gene: TRBJ1-2; abundance: .; CDR3aa: CSASHSDRGWEGYTF; CDR3nt: TGCAGTGCTAGTCACTCGGACAGGGGATGGGAGGGCTACACCTTC
v_gene: TRBV2; d_gene: .; j_gene: TRBJ2-3; abundance: .; CDR3aa: CASSVTDTQYF; CDR3nt: TGTGCCAGCAGTGTAACAGATACGCAGTATTTT
v_gene: TRBV12-3/TRBV12-4; d_gene: .; j_gene: TRBJ1-3; abundance: .; CDR3aa: CASSTTGNTIYF; CDR3nt: TGTGCCAGCAGTACGACAGGAAACACCATATATTTT
v_gene: TRBV18; d_gene: TRBD1; j_gene: TRBJ2-3; abundance: .; CDR3aa: CASSPTSGQGAVDTQYF; CDR3nt: TGTGCCAGCTCACCCACCTCGGGACAGGGGGCGGTAGATACGCAGTATTTT
v_gene: TRBV4-1; d_gene: .; j_gene: TRBJ2-3; abundance: .; CDR3aa: CASSQTGTSTDTQYF; CDR3nt: TGCGCCAGCAGCCAAACGGGGACAAGCACAGATACGCAGTATTTT
v_gene: TRBV2; d_gene: TRBD1; j_gene: TRBJ1-5; abundance: .; CDR3aa: CASSDSGQGWQPQHF; CDR3nt: TGTGCCAGCAGTGATTCGGGACAGGGCTGGCAGCCCCAGCATTTT
v_gene: TRBV7-9; d_gene: .; j_gene: TRBJ2-5; abundance: .; CDR3aa: CASSPFTDIAVQETQYF; CDR3nt: TGTGCCAGCAGCCCCTTCACGGACATAGCAGTCCAAGAGACCCAGTACTTC
v_gene: TRBV2; d_gene: .; j_gene: TRBJ1-5; abundance: few; CDR3aa: CASRNDRNSNQPQHF; CDR3nt: TGTGCCAGCAGGAACGACAGAAATAGCAATCAGCCCCAGCATTTT
v_gene: TRBV11-3; d_gene: .; j_gene: TRBJ1-5; abundance: .; CDR3aa: CASSLGNRIQPQHF; CDR3nt: TGTGCCAGCAGCTTAGGTAACAGGATTCAGCCCCAGCATTTT
v_gene: TRBV19; d_gene: TRBD2; j_gene: TRBJ2-3; abundance: .; CDR3aa: CASSIALAESTDTQYF; CDR3nt: TGTGCCAGTAGTATAGCCCTAGCGGAAAGCACAGATACGCAGTATTTT
v_gene: TRBV19; d_gene: TRBD2; j_gene: TRBJ2-2; abundance: .; CDR3aa: CASSIISGSKYGELFF; CDR3nt: TGTGCCAGTAGTATAATCAGCGGGAGTAAATACGGGGAGCTGTTTTTT
v_gene: TRBV18; d_gene: .; j_gene: TRBJ1-2; abundance: .; CDR3aa: CASSPLVRQDNGYTF; CDR3nt: TGTGCCAGCTCACCACTCGTTCGACAGGATAATGGCTACACCTTC
v_gene: TRBV5-6; d_gene: .; j_gene: TRBJ2-5; abundance: .; CDR3aa: CASSLQGGEETQYF; CDR3nt: TGTGCCAGCAGCCTACAGGGCGGAGAAGAGACCCAGTACTTC
v_gene: TRBV6-5; d_gene: .; j_gene: TRBJ1-3; abundance: .; CDR3aa: CASYKGGGHTIYF; CDR3nt: TGTGCCAGCTACAAGGGGGGGGGCCACACCATATATTTT
v_gene: TRBV27; d_gene: TRBD1; j_gene: TRBJ1-2; abundance: .; CDR3aa: CASSLSMGQGVGYTF; CDR3nt: TGTGCCAGCAGTTTATCGATGGGGCAGGGGGTGGGCTACACCTTC
v_gene: TRBV11-2; d_gene: TRBD2; j_gene: TRBJ2-2; abundance: .; CDR3aa: CASSMGLAGTGELFF; CDR3nt: TGTGCCAGCAGCATGGGACTAGCGGGCACCGGGGAGCTGTTTTTT
v_gene: TRBV5-1; d_gene: .; j_gene: TRBJ1-1; abundance: .; CDR3aa: CASSQLRPSTGAFF; CDR3nt: TGCGCCAGCAGCCAACTCCGACCCTCCACGGGAGCTTTCTTT
v_gene: TRBV7-9; d_gene: TRBD2; j_gene: TRBJ2-3; abundance: .; CDR3aa: CASSLLAGQADTQYF; CDR3nt: TGTGCCAGCAGTTTACTAGCGGGTCAGGCAGATACGCAGTATTTT
v_gene: TRBV29-1; d_gene: TRBD1; j_gene: TRBJ2-1; abundance: .; CDR3aa: CSVEKWGQGASSYNEQFF; CDR3nt: TGCAGCGTTGAGAAGTGGGGACAGGGGGCCAGCTCCTACAATGAGCAGTTCTTC
v_gene: TRBV7-6; d_gene: TRBD1; j_gene: TRBJ2-2; abundance: .; CDR3aa: CASRQYRGRNTGELFF; CDR3nt: TGTGCCAGCAGACAATACAGGGGGCGGAACACCGGGGAGCTGTTTTTT
v_gene: TRBV21-1; d_gene: .; j_gene: TRBJ2-1; abundance: .; CDR3aa: CASTKRGLAGATRGNEQFF; CDR3nt: TGTGCCAGCACCAAAAGGGGTCTAGCGGGAGCCACGCGGGGCAATGAGCAGTTCTTC
v_gene: TRBV6-5; d_gene: TRBD1; j_gene: TRBJ1-2; abundance: .; CDR3aa: CASTLDRGLYGYTF; CDR3nt: TGTGCCAGCACTCTAGACAGGGGGCTTTATGGCTACACCTTC
v_gene: TRBV12-5; d_gene: TRBD2; j_gene: TRBJ2-1; abundance: .; CDR3aa: CASGLVRGLAPRHEQFF; CDR3nt: TGTGCTAGTGGTTTGGTACGTGGACTAGCCCCCAGGCATGAGCAGTTCTTC
v_gene: TRBV7-9; d_gene: TRBD1; j_gene: TRBJ1-1; abundance: .; CDR3aa: CASSLSQGANTEAFF; CDR3nt: TGTGCCAGCAGCTTAAGCCAGGGGGCTAACACTGAAGCTTTCTTT
v_gene: TRBV18; d_gene: .; j_gene: TRBJ2-7; abundance: few; CDR3aa: CASSPREGEQYF; CDR3nt: TGTGCCAGCTCACCGAGGGAAGGAGAGCAGTACTTC
v_gene: TRBV30; d_gene: .; j_gene: TRBJ2-7; abundance: .; CDR3aa: CAWSVGGILYEQYF; CDR3nt: TGTGCCTGGAGTGTTGGAGGGATCCTCTACGAGCAGTACTTC
v_gene: TRBV4-2; d_gene: TRBD2; j_gene: TRBJ2-3; abundance: .; CDR3aa: CASSQEYSGRASDTQYF; CDR3nt: TGTGCCAGCAGCCAAGAGTATAGCGGGAGGGCCTCAGATACGCAGTATTTT
v_gene: TRBV6-6; d_gene: TRBD2; j_gene: TRBJ2-1; abundance: few; CDR3aa: CASLSAGGGGSGEQFF; CDR3nt: TGTGCCAGCCTAAGTGCGGGAGGTGGTGGGTCCGGGGAGCAGTTCTTC
v_gene: TRBV5-1; d_gene: TRBD1; j_gene: TRBJ2-5; abundance: once; CDR3aa: CASSLGTEETQYF; CDR3nt: TGCGCCAGCAGCCTCGGGACAGAAGAGACCCAGTACTTC
v_gene: TRBV5-1; d_gene: .; j_gene: TRBJ1-2; abundance: .; CDR3aa: CASSLEGRSGYGYTF; CDR3nt: TGCGCCAGCAGCTTGGAAGGCAGGTCCGGCTATGGCTACACCTTC
v_gene: TRBV6-5; d_gene: TRBD2; j_gene: TRBJ2-5; abundance: .; CDR3aa: CASSSGTRGETQYF; CDR3nt: TGTGCCAGCAGCTCCGGGACTAGAGGGGAGACCCAGTACTTC
v_gene: TRBV28; d_gene: TRBD1; j_gene: TRBJ2-7; abundance: .; CDR3aa: CASSSRDRVRCEQYF; CDR3nt: TGTGCCAGCAGTTCCCGGGACAGGGTTAGGTGCGAGCAGTACTTC
v_gene: TRBV28; d_gene: .; j_gene: TRBJ2-7; abundance: .; CDR3aa: CATRVAVAYEQYF; CDR3nt: TGTGCCACTAGGGTAGCGGTTGCCTACGAGCAGTACTTC
v_gene: TRBV5-6; d_gene: TRBD2; j_gene: TRBJ2-1; abundance: .; CDR3aa: CASSRGLGAAYNEQFF; CDR3nt: TGTGCCAGCAGTCGGGGACTAGGAGCCGCTTACAATGAGCAGTTCTTC
v_gene: TRBV5-4; d_gene: TRBD1; j_gene: TRBJ2-7; abundance: .; CDR3aa: CASWGPGGFEQYF; CDR3nt: TGTGCCAGCTGGGGTCCAGGGGGCTTTGAGCAGTACTTC
v_gene: TRBV9; d_gene: TRBD2; j_gene: TRBJ2-7; abundance: .; CDR3aa: CASSVVSGGEQYF; CDR3nt: TGTGCCAGCAGCGTAGTCTCGGGGGGCGAGCAGTACTTC
v_gene: TRBV28; d_gene: .; j_gene: TRBJ1-3; abundance: .; CDR3aa: CASSPPGNTIYF; CDR3nt: TGTGCCAGCAGTCCCCCGGGAAACACCATATATTTT